Sequencing of this T cell receptor beta chain was carried out in a study of vaccination effects on CD4 cells after COVID-19. Turning to this clone: Its antigen remains unidentified.

The culture ran for roughly ten days, and then CD4+ T cells were isolated. Either the BNT162b2 or mRNA-1273 vaccine was given to participants in two doses. This table comes from immunoSEQ multiplex PCR, and its TCRdb copy is limited to in-frame clones, with some not included. The sample lists tens of thousands of clones; under 70% were seen once. Trimming cost V 6 bases and J 7 bases, with 16 bases left between them. Germline CDR1 MNHEY, CDR2 SVGAGI. The length of the CDR3 is 14 residues. This TCR derives from a human donor who received a COVID-19 vaccine. This chain joins TRBV6-5 and TRBJ1-5, with D unclear. The material sequenced was CD4+ T cells from PBMCs cultured without peptide, taken after COVID-19 vaccination. The CDR3 reads CASSLREGRQPQHF. The DNA for the CDR3 is TGTGCCAGCAGCCTCCGGGAAGGGAGGCAGCCCCAGCATTTT.